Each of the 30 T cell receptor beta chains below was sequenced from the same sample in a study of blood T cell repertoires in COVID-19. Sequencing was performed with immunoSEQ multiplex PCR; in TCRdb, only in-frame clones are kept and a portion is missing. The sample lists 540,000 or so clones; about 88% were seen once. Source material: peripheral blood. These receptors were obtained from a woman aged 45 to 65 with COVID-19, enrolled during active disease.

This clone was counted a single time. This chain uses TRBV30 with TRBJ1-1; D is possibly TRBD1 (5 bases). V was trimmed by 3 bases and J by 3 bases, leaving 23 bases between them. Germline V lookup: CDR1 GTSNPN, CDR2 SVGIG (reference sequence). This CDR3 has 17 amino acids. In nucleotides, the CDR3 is TGTGCCTGGAGGTCGACAGCGGGTTTACTGAGGGACACTGAAGCTTTCTTT. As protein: CAWRSTAGLLRDTEAFF.

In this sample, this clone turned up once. This chain's CDR3 is CATSRGAPPIVELFF. CDR3 bases: TGTGCCACCAGCAGGGGGGCACCCCCCATTGTGGAGCTGTTTTTT. The V gene is TRBV15, the J gene TRBJ2-2; TRBD1 might be the D (6 bases). CDR3 length equals 15 residues. Germline CDR1 is LNHNV and CDR2 is YYDKDF (reference sequence). Trimming removed 3 bases from V and 10 bases from J, with 18 bases in between.

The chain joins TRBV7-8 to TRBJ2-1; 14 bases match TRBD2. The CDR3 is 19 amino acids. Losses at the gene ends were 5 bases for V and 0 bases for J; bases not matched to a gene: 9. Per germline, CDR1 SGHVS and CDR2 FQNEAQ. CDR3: CASSLRTSGGYSSYNEQFF. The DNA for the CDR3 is TGTGCCAGCAGCCTTCGGACTAGCGGGGGGTATAGCTCCTACAATGAGCAGTTCTTC.

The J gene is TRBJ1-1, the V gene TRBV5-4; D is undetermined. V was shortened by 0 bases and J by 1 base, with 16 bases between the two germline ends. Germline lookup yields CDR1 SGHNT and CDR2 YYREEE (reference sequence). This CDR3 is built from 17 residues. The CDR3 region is CASSLDFSGSGNTEAFF. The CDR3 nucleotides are TGTGCCAGCAGCTTGGATTTCTCGGGGTCCGGGAACACTGAAGCTTTCTTT.

The CDR3 region has the DNA TGTGCCAGCAGCTTGGGGGGGCCGCGGGAGACCCAGTACTTC. It encodes CASSLGGPRETQYF. The gene calls are TRBV11-3 and TRBJ2-5; a possible D gene is TRBD2 (7 bases). The V gene's germline CDR1 is SGHNT and CDR2 YENEEA. The V gene lost 3 bases and the J gene lost 5 bases, with 13 bases spanning the gap. The CDR3 has 14 residues.

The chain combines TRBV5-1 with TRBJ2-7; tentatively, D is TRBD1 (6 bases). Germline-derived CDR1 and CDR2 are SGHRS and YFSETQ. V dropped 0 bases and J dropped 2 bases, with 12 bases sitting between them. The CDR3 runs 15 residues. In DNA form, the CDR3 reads TGCGCCAGCAGCTTGGACGGGACATCCCCCTACGAGCAGTACTTC. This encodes CASSLDGTSPYEQYF.

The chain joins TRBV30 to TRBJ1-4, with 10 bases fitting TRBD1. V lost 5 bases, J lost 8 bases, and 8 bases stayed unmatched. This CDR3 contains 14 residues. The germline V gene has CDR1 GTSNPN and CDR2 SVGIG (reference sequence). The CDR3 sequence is CAWGTGTGDEKLFF. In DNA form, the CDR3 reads TGTGCCTGGGGTACCGGGACAGGGGACGAAAAACTGTTTTTT.

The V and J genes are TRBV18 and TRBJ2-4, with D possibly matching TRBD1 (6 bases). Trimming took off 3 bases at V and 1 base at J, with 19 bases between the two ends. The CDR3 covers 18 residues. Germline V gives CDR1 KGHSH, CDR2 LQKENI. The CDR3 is CASSPRPGRGAAKNIQYF. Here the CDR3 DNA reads TGTGCCAGCTCACCGCGACCGGGCAGGGGCGCCGCCAAAAACATTCAGTACTTC.

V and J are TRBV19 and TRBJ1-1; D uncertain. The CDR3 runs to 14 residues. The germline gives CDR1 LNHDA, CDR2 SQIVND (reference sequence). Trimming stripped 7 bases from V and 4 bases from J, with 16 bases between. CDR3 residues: CASNHKSDGTEAFF. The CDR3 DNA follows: TGTGCCAGTAACCATAAGAGCGATGGCACTGAAGCTTTCTTT. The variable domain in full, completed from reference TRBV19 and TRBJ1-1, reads DGGITQSPKYLFRKEGQNVTLSCEQNLNHDAMYWYRQDPGQGLRLIYYSQIVNDFQKGDIAEGYSVSREKKESFPLTVTSAQKNPTAFYLCASNHKSDGTEAFFGQGTRLTVV.

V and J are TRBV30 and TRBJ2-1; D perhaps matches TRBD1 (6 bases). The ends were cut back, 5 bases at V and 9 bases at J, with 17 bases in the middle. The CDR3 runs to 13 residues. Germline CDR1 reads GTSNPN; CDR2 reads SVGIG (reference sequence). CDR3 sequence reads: CAWCTGFGSEQFF. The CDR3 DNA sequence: TGTGCCTGGTGTACAGGGTTTGGCAGTGAGCAGTTCTTC.

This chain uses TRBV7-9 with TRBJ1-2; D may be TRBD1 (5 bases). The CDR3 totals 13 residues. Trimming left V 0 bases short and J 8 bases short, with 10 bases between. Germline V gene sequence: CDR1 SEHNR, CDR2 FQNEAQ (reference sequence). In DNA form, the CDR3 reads TGTGCCAGCAGCTTAGCGGGGGGTTCAGGCTACACCTTC. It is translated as CASSLAGGSGYTF.

The CDR3 DNA is TGTGCCAGCACCCTGGGCGGGGGGGCCTACAATGAGCAGTTCTTC. Translation gives CASTLGGGAYNEQFF. The rearrangement joins TRBV5-6 to TRBJ2-1, with TRBD2 identical over 9 bases. CDR1 and CDR2 from the germline V gene are SGHDT and YYEEEE. After removal of 6 bases from V and 2 bases from J, the junction contained 6 bases not matched to a gene. The CDR3 is made up of 15 amino acids.

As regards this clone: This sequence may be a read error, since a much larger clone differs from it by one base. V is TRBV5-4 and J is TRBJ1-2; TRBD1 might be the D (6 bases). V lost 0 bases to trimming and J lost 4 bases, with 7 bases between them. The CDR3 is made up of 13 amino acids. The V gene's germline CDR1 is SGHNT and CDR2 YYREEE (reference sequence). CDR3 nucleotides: TGTGCCAGCAGCTTGGACAGGGTCTATGGCTACACCTTC. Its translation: CASSLDRVYGYTF.

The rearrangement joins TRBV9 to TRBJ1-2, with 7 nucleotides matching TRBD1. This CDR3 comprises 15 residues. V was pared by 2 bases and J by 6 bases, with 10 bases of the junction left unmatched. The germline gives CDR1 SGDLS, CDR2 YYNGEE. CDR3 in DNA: TGTGCCAGCAGCGTTAGACAGGGCCACTATGATGGCTACACCTTC. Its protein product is CASSVRQGHYDGYTF.

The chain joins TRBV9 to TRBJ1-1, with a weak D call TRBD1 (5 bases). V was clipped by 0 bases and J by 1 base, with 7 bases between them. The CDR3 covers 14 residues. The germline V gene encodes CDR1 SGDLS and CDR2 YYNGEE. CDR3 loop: CASSVDRWNTEAFF. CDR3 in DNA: TGTGCCAGCAGCGTAGACAGGTGGAACACTGAAGCTTTCTTT.

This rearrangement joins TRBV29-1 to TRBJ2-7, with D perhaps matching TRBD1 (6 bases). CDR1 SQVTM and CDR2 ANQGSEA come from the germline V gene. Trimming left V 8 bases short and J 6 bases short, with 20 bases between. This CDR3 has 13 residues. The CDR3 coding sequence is TGCAGCATTCAACCTTCAGGGGACCGCGAGCAGTACTTC. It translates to CSIQPSGDREQYF.

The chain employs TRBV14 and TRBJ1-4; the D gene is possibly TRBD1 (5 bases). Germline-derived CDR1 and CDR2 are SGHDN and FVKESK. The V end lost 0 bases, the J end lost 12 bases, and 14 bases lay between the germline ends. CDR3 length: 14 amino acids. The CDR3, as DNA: TGTGCCAGCAGCCAAGAAGTGTGGGGCAGCGAACTGTTTTTT. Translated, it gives CASSQEVWGSELFF.

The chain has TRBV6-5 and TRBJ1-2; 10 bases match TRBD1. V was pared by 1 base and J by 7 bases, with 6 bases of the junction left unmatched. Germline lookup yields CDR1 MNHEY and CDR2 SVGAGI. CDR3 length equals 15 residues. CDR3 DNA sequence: TGTGCCAGCAGTTACTTAGGACAGGGGGTGGGTGGCTACACCTTC. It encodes CASSYLGQGVGGYTF.

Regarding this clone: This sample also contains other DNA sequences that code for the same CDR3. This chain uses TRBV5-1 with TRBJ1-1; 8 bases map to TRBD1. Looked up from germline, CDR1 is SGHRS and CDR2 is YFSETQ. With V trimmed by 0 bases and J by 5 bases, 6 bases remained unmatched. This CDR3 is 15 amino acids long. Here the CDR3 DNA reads TGCGCCAGCAGCTTGGACGGACAGGGAGGGACTGAAGCTTTCTTT. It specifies CASSLDGQGGTEAFF.

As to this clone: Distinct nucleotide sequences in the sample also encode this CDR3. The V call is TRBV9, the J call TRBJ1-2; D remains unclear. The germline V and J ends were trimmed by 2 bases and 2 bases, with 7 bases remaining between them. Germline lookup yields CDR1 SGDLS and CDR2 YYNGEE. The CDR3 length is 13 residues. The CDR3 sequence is CASSVTENYGYTF. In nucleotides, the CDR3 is TGTGCCAGCAGCGTCACAGAGAACTATGGCTACACCTTC.

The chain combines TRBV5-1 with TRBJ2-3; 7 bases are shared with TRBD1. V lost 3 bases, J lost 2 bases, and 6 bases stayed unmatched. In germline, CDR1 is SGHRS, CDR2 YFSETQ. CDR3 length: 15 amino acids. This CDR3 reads CASSSGQASTDTQYF. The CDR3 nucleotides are TGCGCCAGCAGCTCCGGACAGGCGTCCACAGATACGCAGTATTTT.

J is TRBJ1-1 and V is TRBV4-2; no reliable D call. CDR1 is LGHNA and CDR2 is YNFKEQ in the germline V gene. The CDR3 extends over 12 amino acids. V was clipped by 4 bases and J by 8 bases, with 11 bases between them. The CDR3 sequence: CASSPVGVEAFF. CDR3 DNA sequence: TGTGCCAGCAGCCCCGTCGGGGTCGAAGCTTTCTTT.

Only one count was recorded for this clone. CDR3 sequence reads: CSTESAGNTEAFF. The CDR3, as DNA: TGCAGCACAGAGTCGGCGGGGAACACTGAAGCTTTCTTT. The rearrangement links TRBV29-1 to TRBJ1-1, with no clear D. This CDR3 has 13 amino acids. The V gene lost 8 bases and the J gene lost 1 base, with 14 bases spanning the gap. Germline assignment: CDR1 SQVTM and CDR2 ANQGSEA.

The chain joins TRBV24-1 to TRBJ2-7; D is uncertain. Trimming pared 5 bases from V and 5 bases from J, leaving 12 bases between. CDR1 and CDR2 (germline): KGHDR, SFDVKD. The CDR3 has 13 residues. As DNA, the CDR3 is TGTGCCACCAGTGGACTGGTCCTCCACGAGCAGTACTTC. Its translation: CATSGLVLHEQYF.

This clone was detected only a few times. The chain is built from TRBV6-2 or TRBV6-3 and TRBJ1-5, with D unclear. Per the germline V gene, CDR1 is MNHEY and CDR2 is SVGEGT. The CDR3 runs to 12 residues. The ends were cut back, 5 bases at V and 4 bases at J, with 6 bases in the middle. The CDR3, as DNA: TGTGCCAGCAGTCCCCTGAATCAGCCCCAGCATTTT. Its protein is CASSPLNQPQHF.

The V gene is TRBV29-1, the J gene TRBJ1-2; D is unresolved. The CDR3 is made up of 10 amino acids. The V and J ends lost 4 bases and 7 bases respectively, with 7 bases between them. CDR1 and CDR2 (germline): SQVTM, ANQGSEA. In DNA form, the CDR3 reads TGCAGCGTTGGAGCAGGTGGCTACACCTTC. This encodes CSVGAGGYTF.

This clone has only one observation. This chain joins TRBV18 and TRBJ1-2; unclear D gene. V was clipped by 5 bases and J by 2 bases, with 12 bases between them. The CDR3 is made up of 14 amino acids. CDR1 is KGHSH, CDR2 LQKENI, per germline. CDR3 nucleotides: TGTGCCAGCTCATGGGAGGGTAACAACTATGGCTACACCTTC. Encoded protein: CASSWEGNNYGYTF.

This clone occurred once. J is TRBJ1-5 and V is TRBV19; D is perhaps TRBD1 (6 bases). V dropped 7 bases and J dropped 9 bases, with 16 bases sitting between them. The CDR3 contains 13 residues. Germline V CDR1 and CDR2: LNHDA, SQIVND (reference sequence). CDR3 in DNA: TGTGCCAGTACCCCTCGGACAGCCTCGCCCCAGCATTTT. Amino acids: CASTPRTASPQHF.

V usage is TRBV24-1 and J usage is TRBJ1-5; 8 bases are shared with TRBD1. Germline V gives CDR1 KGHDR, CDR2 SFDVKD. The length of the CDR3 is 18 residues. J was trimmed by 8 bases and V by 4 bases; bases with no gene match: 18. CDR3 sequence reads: CATSDRSYRGQGEEPQHF. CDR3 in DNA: TGTGCCACCAGTGACCGCTCTTATCGCGGACAGGGTGAGGAGCCCCAGCATTTT.

In DNA form, the CDR3 reads TGCGCCAGCAGCTTGGGCGTGGCAGCGGGGGGCTCCTACGAGCAGTACTTC. It yields the protein CASSLGVAAGGSYEQYF. The J gene is TRBJ2-7, the V gene TRBV5-1, with 9 bases that match TRBD2. From germline, CDR1 is SGHRS and CDR2 YFSETQ. Trimming at V came to 0 bases and at J to 0 bases, leaving 7 bases not matched to a gene. The CDR3 loop spans 17 amino acids.